This TCR beta chain was profiled in a study of neoadjuvant anti-PD-1 for oral cavity cancer. Background on the study: Patients without progression received a fourth nivolumab dose around day 43, then surgical resection on days 50-56.

This clone has just a few counts. No antigen is known for it. As for time point: after neoadjuvant nivolumab, at surgical resection. Most tumor samples had around 4.5 ug input DNA in two replicates. Assay used: immunoSEQ multiplex PCR; TCRdb lists only in-frame clones, some missing. The table lists some 40,000 clones, around 40% of them singletons. CDR1 is MGHDK, CDR2 SYGVNS, per germline. Trimming left V 5 bases short and J 3 bases short, with 8 bases between. This CDR3 is 13 amino acids long. Overall study findings and caveats: Treg/Th17 ratio rose with pretreatment blood and fell with post-treatment tumor TCRbeta clonality. Greater tumor shrinkage accompanied bigger post-treatment sizes of preexisting clones.

This chain connects TRBV25-1 to TRBJ2-1; the D gene is possibly TRBD1 (5 bases). This material consisted of tumor tissue, taken after nivolumab (anti-PD-1) treatment. The clonotype was recovered from a person aged 40-85 years with oral cavity squamous cell carcinoma. The CDR3 spells CASSKTDYNEQFF. The CDR3 DNA follows: TGTGCCAGCAGTAAGACAGACTACAATGAGCAGTTCTTC.